This T cell receptor (beta chain) is drawn from a study of read filtering for tumor transcriptome and immune sequencing. Trimming removed 5 bases at V and 0 bases at J, with 13 bases between. This CDR3 spans 15 amino acids. Germline V gives CDR1 KGHDR, CDR2 SFDVKD. The library was built from about 0.4 ug RNA with molecular barcoded adaptors for alpha/delta and beta/gamma chains. TCRdb passed the reads through MiXCR, listing each CDR3 protein once. The top ten hold about 15% of the sample, which has about 86,000 distinct CDR3 sequences, 10% to 15% seen once. Source material: a population of CD138-negative cells sorted from bone marrow. The rearrangement links TRBV24-1 to TRBJ2-7; D possibly matches TRBD1 or TRBD2 (5 bases each). The clonotype was recovered from a donor at least 40 years old with multiple myeloma. The CDR3, as DNA: TGTGCCACCAGTGGGGCCGGGACCAGCTCCTACGAGCAGTACTTC. It translates to CATSGAGTSSYEQYF.